This T cell receptor (beta chain) was found in a study of beta chain features in type 1 diabetes (dated by TCRdb to the late 2010s). In terms of the full investigation: Mean age, gender distribution, total cell number and subset yield did not differ between patients and healthy donors. A total of roughly 100 million sorted cells were examined across all samples, and the number of cells per subset was strongly correlated with RNA yield. The study compared the TCRB repertoires of sorted circulating CD4+ T cell subsets in recently diagnosed type 1 diabetes patients with those in matched healthy donors. Regulatory and stem cell-like memory subsets were isolated from only 8 patients and roughly eight healthy donors, whereas naive and central memory subsets came from all 30 or so donors.

From each donor, a single peripheral blood sample of approximately 120 mL on average was drawn into heparinised tubes. A BD FACSAria II was used to sort naive, central memory, regulatory and stem cell-like memory CD4+ T cells with a panel that included CD45RO, CCR7, CD25, CD127, CD95 and CD27. Every sorted population had a purity above 95%. PBMCs were isolated immediately by Lymphoprep density gradient centrifugation and stained directly without culture. So that batch effects would be minimized, each experiment stained and sorted samples in pairs, pairing one healthy donor with one patient. Points on this clone: No antigen is known for it. Per-nucleotide qualities are absent, and no much larger clonotype sits a single base away.

The High Capacity cDNA Reverse Transcription Kit was used to reverse transcribe all of the isolated RNA, meaning that expressed TCRB transcripts were what got sequenced. Naive, central memory and regulatory T cell samples underwent deep immunoSEQ sequencing, averaging roughly 3.3 million total reads per sample. After sorted cells were lysed in RLT buffer, RNA was extracted with DNase-treated RNeasy Micro or Mini kits, with the choice depending on cell number. Each cell subset was processed separately to prevent cross-contamination, with patient and healthy donor samples processed together. TCRB sequences were amplified from cDNA with the immunoSEQ multiplex PCR, producing 87-bp fragments spanning the CDR3 region. Sequencing of the amplicons was performed on the Illumina HiSeq platform. In the original analysis: Synthetic template baselines were used to correct PCR bias computationally, reads within Hamming distance 2 were collapsed, and singletons that could not be merged were discarded. Reads were aligned against IMGT to assign V, D and J genes, CDR3 length and insertions or deletions at six rearrangement sites. Within each subset, clonotype counts were normalized to sorted cell number, after which true diversity and Gini coefficients were computed with the tcR R package. Repertoire sharing was quantified using the overlap coefficient calculated on TCRB nucleotide sequences. Out-of-frame TCRB sequences from naive cells were analyzed to stand in for the pre-selection repertoire. Here the immuneACCESS table is served through TCRdb, limited to in-frame sequences with V and J called. Missing clones are a known gap in these copies; in checked studies unresolved V genes cover under half, and the rest lacks a known reason. The V and J calls and clone size are taken from that table; D and trimming were inferred from the DNA. In all, the sample holds roughly 220,000 clones, and around 15% of those were seen once. The top ten clones comprise less than 0.09% of the sample.

The germline V gene (reference sequence) yields SGHNT for CDR1 and YYREEE for CDR2. Its CDR3 holds 18 amino acids, cysteine through phenylalanine. The DNA shown is the 54-base CDR3, in frame from base 1. The junction carries 22 bases between V and J, which are trimmed by 5 bases and 0 bases respectively. The investigation overall reported the following: PCR may preferentially amplify shorter templates, but because patient and control samples were amplified and corrected together, any resulting skew would affect both groups equally. Because cDNA rather than genomic DNA was sequenced, highly expressing activated cells could have been over-represented, although no difference in activation and CD3 levels was found between groups. Because the HLA sub-analyses included only small numbers of individuals, any influence of HLA type on TCRB rearrangement was left unresolved. At VDJ recombination sites, type 1 diabetes patients had fewer insertions and more deleted nucleotides, which implies abnormalities in thymic rearrangement. Naive, central memory and regulatory TCRB repertoires appeared to be more alike among patients than among healthy donors. A moderate but significant shortening of TCRB CDR3 length was observed in type 1 diabetes patients in all four CD4+ subsets.

This receptor chain uses TRBV5-4 and TRBJ2-3, and the D gene may be TRBD1, 6 bases matching. The TCR originated in a young man with type 1 diabetes. The sequenced material came from naive CD4+ T cells from blood. This specimen's cell subset or site label, per the study, means: true naive CD4+ T cells. DNA sequence: TGTGCCAGCAGTCAACCGCCAACAGGGCGAGGAAGCACAGATACGCAGTATTTT. Translated, it reads CASSQPPTGRGSTDTQYF. With all but the CDR3 taken from the reference TRBV5-4 and TRBJ2-3 genes, the full variable domain is: ETGVTQSPTHLIKTRGQQVTLRCSSQSGHNTVSWYQQALGQGPQFIFQYYREEENGRGNFPPRFSGLQFPNYSSELNVNALELDDSALYLCASSQPPTGRGSTDTQYFGPGTRLTVL.